One T cell receptor (beta chain) is described in this entry. Its antigen has not been determined. Within one base of it there is no much larger clone, and no base qualities were kept. The entry originates in a study of T cell responses to AZD1222 COVID-19 vaccine (TCRdb year 2021). Notes on the research overall: AZD1222 recipients whose second dose came at about 4 weeks and those whose second dose came at about 12 weeks were combined into one group, since spike-specific TCR depth and breadth did not differ between the two schedules. TCR sequencing covered roughly 230 trial participants: 207 given two doses of AZD1222 and 26 given two doses of MenACWY control vaccine. Trial participants were enrolled into age subgroups of 18-55, 56-69 and 70-plus years, which contained about 150, 27 and 61 TCR-sequenced participants, respectively. What the authors observed across the whole study: Reportedly, almost half of the unique spike-specific TCRs recognized epitopes lying outside the regions that are mutated in the B.1.351 and B.1.1.7 variants. Because no day 14 peak-response samples were available, repertoires were characterized only after the peak T cell response. Conclusions about previously exposed vaccinees are limited, since just six or seven AZD1222 recipients were seropositive for SARS-CoV-2 at baseline. In the small 56-69-year group, the increase in depth fell short of significance, most likely because of low power. After two AZD1222 doses, both the breadth and the depth of spike-specific TCRs were significantly higher than at day 0 and than in MenACWY recipients. Most participants were white British and females outnumbered males, and the authors suggested that clonal diversity may have been underestimated. CD4 TCRs associated with the vaccine covered the entire spike protein, and the dominant responses were in regions 160-218 and 743-854.

Reading the label with the study, this specimen's time point is: baseline before first vaccination. The vaccinee samples were drawn from two UK trials, COV001 and COV002, one of which was a single-blind randomized controlled phase 2/3 trial testing AZD1222 (ChAdOx1 nCoV-19) in healthy adults. Trial participant PBMC samples were collected at day 0 and day 28 after the second dose for TCRbeta chain sequencing. The CDR3 regions of human TCRbeta chains were analyzed by immunosequencing. In the authors' own workflow: TCRs in the repertoires were compared against a reference library of SARS-CoV-2-specific TCRs that had been generated with the MIRA antigen-specificity platform. Breadth was defined as the fraction of unique TCRs that were SARS-CoV-2-associated, and depth was defined as the fraction of total T cells that were SARS-CoV-2-associated. Each spike-specific TCR was assigned to its reactive spike region and to a CD4 or CD8 class using the MIRA data. Log10-transformed breadth and depth values were compared by one-way ANOVA with Sidak's multiple comparisons tests. In TCRdb, the immuneACCESS table is reduced to in-frame sequences with V and J assigned. These tables do not hold every clone; where another copy was compared, an unresolved V gene accounts for under half, and the others remain unexplained. The V and J calls and clone size come from that table; D and trimming were worked out from the DNA. For this sample there are 75,000 to 100,000 clones; roughly 90% appear just once. Around 3% of the sample goes to the ten largest clones.

The receptor was isolated from an adult in good health. The material sequenced was peripheral blood, taken on day 0 of AZD1222 vaccination.

CDR3 protein: CASSLTGSSGNTIYF. The DNA sequence reads TGTGCCAGCAGCCTTACGGGGTCCTCTGGAAACACCATATATTTT. This chain joins TRBV7-3 to TRBJ1-3, with the D segment identity uncertain. Measured from the cysteine to the phenylalanine, the CDR3 is 15 residues long. CDR3 DNA only is kept here, 45 bases in frame from base 1. The germline V gene yields SGHTA for CDR1 and FQGTGA for CDR2. V gives up 5 bases and J gives up 0 bases, and the segment between their germline ends measures 11 bases. The CDR3, completed at both ends by the reference TRBV7-3 and TRBJ1-3 genes, gives the full variable domain GAGVSQTPSNKVTEKGKYVELRCDPISGHTALYWYRQSLGQGPEFLIYFQGTGAADDSGLPNDRFFAVRPEGSVSTLKIQRTERGDSAVYLCASSLTGSSGNTIYFGEGSWLTVV.